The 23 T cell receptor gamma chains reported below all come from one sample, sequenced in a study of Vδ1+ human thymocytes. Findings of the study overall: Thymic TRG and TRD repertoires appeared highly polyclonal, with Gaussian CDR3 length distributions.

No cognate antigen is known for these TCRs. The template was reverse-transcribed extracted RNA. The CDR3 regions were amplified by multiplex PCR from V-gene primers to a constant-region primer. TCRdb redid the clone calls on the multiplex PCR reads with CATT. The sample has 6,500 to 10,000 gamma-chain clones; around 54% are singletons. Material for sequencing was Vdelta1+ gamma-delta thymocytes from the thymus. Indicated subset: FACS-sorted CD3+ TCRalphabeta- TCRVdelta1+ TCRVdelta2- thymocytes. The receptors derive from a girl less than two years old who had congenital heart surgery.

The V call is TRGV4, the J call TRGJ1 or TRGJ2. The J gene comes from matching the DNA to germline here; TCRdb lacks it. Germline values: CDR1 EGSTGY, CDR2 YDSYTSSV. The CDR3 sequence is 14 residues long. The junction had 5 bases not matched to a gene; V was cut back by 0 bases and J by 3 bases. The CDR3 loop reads CATWDGALYYKKLF. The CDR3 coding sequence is TGTGCCACCTGGGATGGGGCCCTTTATTATAAGAAACTCTTT.

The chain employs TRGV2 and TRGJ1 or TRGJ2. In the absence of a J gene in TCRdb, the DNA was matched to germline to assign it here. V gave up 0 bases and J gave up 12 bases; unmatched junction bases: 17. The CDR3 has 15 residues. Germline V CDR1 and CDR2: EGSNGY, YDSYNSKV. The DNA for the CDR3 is TGTGCCACCTGGGACGGGCCTGAAATTGGTTTAAGGAAACTCTTT. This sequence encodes CATWDGPEIGLRKLF.

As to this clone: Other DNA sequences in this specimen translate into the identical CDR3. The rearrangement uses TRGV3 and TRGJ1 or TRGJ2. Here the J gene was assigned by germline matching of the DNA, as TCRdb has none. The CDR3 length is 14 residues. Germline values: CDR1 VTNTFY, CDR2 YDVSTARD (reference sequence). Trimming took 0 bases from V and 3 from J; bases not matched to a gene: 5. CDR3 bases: TGTGCCACCTGGGACAGGCTCGGTTATTATAAGAAACTCTTT. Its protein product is CATWDRLGYYKKLF.

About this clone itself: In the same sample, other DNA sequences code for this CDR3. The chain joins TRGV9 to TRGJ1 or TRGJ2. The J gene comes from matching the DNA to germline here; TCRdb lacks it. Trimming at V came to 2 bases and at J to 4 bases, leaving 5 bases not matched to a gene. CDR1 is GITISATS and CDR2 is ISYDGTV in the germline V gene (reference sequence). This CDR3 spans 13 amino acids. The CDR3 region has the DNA TGTGCCTTGTGGGAGGCCCCCTATTATAAGAAACTCTTT. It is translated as CALWEAPYYKKLF.

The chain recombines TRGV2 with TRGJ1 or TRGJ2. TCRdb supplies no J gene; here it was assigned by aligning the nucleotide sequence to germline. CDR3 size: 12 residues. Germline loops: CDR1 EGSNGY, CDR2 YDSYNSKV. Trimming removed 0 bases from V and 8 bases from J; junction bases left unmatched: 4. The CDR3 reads CATWDGINKKLF. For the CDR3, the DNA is TGTGCCACCTGGGACGGGATTAATAAGAAACTCTTT.

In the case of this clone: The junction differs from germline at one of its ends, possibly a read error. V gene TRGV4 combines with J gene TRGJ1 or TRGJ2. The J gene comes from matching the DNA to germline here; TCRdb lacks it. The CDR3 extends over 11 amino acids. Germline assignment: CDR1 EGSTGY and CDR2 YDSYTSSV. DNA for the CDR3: TGTGCCACTTGGGATGCAAGAAAGAAACTCTTT. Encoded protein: CATWDARKKLF.

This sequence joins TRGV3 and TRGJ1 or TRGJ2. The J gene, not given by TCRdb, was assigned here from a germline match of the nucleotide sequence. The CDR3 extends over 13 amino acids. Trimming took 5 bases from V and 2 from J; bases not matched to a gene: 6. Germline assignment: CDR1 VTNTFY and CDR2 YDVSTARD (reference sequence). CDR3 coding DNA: TGTGCCACCTGGGGGAAGGATTATTATAAGAAACTCTTT. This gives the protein CATWGKDYYKKLF.

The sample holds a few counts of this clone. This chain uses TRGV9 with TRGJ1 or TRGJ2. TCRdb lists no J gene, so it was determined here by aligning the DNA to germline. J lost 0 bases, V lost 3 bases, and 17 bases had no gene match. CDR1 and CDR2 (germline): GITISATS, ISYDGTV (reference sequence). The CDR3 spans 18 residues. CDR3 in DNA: TGTGCCTTGTGGGAGTACGACCTCTCTAATTCGAATTATTATAAGAAACTCTTT. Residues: CALWEYDLSNSNYYKKLF.

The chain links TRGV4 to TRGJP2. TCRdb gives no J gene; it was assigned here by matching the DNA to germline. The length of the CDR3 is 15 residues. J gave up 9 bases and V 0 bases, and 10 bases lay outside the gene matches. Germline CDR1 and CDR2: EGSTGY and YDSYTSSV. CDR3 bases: TGTGCCACCTGGGATGGGCCAGACAGGAATTGGATCAAGACGTTT. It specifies CATWDGPDRNWIKTF.

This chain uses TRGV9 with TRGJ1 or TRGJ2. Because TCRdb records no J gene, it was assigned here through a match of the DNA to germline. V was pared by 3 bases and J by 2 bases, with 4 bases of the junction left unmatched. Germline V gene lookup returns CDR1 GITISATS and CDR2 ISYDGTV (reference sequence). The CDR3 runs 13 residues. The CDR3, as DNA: TGTGCCTTGTGGGAGCCGCATTATTATAAGAAACTCTTT. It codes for CALWEPHYYKKLF.

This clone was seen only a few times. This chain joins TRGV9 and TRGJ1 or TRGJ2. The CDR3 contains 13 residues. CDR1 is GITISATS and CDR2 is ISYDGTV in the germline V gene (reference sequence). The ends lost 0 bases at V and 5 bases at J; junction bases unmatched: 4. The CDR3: CALWEVFDYKKLF. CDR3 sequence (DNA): TGTGCCTTGTGGGAGGTGTTCGATTATAAGAAACTCTTT.

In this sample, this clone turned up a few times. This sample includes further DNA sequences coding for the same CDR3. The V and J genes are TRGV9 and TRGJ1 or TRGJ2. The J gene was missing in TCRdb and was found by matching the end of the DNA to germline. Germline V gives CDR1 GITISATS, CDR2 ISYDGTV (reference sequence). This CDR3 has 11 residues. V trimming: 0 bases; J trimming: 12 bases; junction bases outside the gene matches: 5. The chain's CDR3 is CALWEVSVKLF. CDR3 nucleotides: TGTGCCTTGTGGGAGGTGTCAGTGAAACTCTTT.

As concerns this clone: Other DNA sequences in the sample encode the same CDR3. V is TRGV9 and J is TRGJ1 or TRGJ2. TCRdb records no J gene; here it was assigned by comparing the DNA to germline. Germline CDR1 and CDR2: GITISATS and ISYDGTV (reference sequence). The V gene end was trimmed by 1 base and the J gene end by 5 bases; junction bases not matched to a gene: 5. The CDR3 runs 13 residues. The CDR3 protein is CALWEVQNYKKLF. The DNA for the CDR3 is TGTGCCTTGTGGGAGGTTCAGAATTATAAGAAACTCTTT.

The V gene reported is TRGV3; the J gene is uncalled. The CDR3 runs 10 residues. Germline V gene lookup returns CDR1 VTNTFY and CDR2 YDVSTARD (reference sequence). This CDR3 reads CATWDRPILF. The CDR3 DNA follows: TGTGCCACCTGGGACAGGCCCATACTCTTT.

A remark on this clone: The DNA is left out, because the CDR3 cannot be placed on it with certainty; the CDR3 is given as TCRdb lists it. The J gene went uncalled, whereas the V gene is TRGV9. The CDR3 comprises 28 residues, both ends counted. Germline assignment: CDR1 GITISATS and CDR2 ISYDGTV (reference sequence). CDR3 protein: CALLGIRNSLAVEQHLLSQVSIGRIQHF.

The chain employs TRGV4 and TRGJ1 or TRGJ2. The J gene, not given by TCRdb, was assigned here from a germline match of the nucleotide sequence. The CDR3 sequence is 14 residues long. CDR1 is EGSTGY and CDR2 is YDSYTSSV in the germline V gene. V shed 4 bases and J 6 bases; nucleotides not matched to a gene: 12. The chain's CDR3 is CATWDGLFRYKKLF. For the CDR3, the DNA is TGTGCCACCTGGGACGGGCTTTTTCGTTATAAGAAACTCTTT.

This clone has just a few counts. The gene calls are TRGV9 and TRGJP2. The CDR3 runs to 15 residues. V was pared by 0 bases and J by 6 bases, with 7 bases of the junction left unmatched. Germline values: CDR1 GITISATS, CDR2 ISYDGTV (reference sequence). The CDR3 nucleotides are TGTGCCTTGTGGGAGGTGCAAGGGCGTGATTGGATCAAGACGTTT. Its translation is CALWEVQGRDWIKTF.

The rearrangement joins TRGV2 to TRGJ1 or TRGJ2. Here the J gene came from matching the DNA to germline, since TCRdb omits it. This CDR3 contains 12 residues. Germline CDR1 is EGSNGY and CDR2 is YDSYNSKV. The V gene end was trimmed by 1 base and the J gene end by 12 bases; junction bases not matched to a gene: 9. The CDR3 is CATWDGRGTKLF. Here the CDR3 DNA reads TGTGCCACCTGGGACGGACGGGGAACGAAACTCTTT.

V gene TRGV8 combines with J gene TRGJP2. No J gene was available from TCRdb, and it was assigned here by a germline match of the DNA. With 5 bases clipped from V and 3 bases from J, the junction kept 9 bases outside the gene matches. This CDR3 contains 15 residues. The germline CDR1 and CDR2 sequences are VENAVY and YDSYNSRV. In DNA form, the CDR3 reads TGTGCCACCTGGGGTGAGTCCTGTAGTGATTGGATCAAGACGTTT. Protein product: CATWGESCSDWIKTF.

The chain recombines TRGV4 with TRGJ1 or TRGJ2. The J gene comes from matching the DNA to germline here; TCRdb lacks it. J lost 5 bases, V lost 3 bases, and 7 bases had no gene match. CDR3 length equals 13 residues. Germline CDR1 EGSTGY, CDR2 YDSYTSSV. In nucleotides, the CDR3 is TGTGCCACCTGGGATCGGTTAGATTATAAGAAACTCTTT. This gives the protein CATWDRLDYKKLF.

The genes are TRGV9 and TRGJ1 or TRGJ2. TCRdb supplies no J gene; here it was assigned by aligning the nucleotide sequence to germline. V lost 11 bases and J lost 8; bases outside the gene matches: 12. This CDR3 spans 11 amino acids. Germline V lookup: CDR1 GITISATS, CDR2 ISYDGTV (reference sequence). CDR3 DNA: TGTGCCTGTGTGGGACATGATAAGAAACTCTTT. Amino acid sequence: CACVGHDKKLF.

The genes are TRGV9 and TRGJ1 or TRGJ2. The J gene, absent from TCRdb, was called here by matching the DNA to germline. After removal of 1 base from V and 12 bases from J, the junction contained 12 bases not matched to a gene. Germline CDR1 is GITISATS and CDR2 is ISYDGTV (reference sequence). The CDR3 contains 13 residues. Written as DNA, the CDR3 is TGTGCCTTGTGGGAGGTTTCCCAAGGAGGGAAACTCTTT. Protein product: CALWEVSQGGKLF.

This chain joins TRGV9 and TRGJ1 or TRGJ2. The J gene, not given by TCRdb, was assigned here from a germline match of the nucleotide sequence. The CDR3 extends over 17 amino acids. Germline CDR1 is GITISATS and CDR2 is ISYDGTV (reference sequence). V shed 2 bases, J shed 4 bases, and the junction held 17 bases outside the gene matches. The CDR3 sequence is CALWEALLSECYYKKLF. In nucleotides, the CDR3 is TGTGCCTTGTGGGAGGCTCTACTTTCCGAATGCTATTATAAGAAACTCTTT.